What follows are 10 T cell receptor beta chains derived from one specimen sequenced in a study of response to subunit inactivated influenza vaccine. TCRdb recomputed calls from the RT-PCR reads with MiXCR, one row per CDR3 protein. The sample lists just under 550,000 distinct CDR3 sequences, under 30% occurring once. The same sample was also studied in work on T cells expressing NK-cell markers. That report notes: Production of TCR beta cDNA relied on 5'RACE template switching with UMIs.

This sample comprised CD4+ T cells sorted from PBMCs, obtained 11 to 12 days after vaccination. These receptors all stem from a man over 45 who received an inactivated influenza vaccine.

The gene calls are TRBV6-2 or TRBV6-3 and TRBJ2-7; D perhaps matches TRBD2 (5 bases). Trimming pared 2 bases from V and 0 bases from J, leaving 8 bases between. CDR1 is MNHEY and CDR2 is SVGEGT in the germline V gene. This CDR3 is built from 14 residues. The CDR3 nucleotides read TGTGCCAGCAGTTACGAGGGAATCTCCTACGAGCAGTACTTC. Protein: CASSYEGISYEQYF.

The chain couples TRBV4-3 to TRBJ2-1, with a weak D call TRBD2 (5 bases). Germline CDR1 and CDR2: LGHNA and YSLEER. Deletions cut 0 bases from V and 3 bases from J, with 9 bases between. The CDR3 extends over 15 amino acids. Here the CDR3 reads CASSQDSGNYNEQFF. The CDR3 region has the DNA TGCGCCAGCAGCCAAGATTCGGGGAACTACAATGAGCAGTTCTTC.

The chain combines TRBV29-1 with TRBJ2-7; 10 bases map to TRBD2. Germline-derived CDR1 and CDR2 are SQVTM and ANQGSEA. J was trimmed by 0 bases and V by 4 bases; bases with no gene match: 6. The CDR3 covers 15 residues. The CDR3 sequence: CSVAGTSDPSYEQYF. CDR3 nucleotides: TGCAGCGTTGCCGGGACTAGCGACCCCTCCTACGAGCAGTACTTC.

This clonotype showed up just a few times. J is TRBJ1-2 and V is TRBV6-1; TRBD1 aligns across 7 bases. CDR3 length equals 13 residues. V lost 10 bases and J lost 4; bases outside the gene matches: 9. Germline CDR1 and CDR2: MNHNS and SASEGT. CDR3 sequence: CATRGGGGYGYTF. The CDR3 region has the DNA TGTGCCACCAGAGGGGGCGGCGGCTATGGCTACACCTTC.

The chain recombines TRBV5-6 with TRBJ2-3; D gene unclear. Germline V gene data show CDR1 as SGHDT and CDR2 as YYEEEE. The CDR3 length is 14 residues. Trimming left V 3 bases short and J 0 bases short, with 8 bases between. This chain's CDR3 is CASSSRASTDTQYF. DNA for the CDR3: TGTGCCAGCAGCTCCCGGGCCAGCACAGATACGCAGTATTTT.

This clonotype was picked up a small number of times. The CDR3 spells CASSPTLSGIVNEQFF. In DNA, the CDR3 is TGTGCCAGCTCACCTACCCTTAGCGGGATAGTAAATGAGCAGTTCTTC. J is TRBJ2-1 and V is TRBV18, with TRBD2 matching over 8 bases. The V gene's germline CDR1 is KGHSH and CDR2 LQKENI. Trimming cost V 3 bases and J 7 bases; bases outside gene matches: 11. CDR3 size: 16 residues.

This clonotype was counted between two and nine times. CDR3 loop: CSANRQGVDNEQFF. The CDR3 nucleotides are TGCAGTGCTAATCGACAGGGGGTCGACAATGAGCAGTTCTTC. The chain employs TRBV20-1 and TRBJ2-1; 9 nucleotides align to TRBD1. Per germline, CDR1 DFQATT and CDR2 SNEGSKA (reference sequence). The CDR3 sequence is 14 residues long. With V trimmed by 4 bases and J by 5 bases, 6 bases remained unmatched.

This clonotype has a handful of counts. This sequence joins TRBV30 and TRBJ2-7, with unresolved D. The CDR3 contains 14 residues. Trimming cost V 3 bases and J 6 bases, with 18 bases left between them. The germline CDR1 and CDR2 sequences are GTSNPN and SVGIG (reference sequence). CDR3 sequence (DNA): TGTGCCTGGAGAAGTGGGGTTCTGTTGTCCGAGCAGTACTTC. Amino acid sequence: CAWRSGVLLSEQYF.

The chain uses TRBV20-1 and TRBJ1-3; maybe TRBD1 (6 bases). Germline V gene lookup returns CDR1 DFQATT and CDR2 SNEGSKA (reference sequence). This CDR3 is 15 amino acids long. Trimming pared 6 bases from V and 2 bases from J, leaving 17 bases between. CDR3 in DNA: TGCAGTGCCCCCGACAGGAGAGGGGCTGGAAACACCATATATTTT. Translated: CSAPDRRGAGNTIYF.

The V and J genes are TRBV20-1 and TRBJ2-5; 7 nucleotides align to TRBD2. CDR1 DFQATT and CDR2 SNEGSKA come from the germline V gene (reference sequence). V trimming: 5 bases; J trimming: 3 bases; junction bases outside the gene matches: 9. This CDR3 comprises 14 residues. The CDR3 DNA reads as TGCAGTGCTGTGTTGGGGACTATTGAAGAGACCCAGTACTTC. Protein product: CSAVLGTIEETQYF.